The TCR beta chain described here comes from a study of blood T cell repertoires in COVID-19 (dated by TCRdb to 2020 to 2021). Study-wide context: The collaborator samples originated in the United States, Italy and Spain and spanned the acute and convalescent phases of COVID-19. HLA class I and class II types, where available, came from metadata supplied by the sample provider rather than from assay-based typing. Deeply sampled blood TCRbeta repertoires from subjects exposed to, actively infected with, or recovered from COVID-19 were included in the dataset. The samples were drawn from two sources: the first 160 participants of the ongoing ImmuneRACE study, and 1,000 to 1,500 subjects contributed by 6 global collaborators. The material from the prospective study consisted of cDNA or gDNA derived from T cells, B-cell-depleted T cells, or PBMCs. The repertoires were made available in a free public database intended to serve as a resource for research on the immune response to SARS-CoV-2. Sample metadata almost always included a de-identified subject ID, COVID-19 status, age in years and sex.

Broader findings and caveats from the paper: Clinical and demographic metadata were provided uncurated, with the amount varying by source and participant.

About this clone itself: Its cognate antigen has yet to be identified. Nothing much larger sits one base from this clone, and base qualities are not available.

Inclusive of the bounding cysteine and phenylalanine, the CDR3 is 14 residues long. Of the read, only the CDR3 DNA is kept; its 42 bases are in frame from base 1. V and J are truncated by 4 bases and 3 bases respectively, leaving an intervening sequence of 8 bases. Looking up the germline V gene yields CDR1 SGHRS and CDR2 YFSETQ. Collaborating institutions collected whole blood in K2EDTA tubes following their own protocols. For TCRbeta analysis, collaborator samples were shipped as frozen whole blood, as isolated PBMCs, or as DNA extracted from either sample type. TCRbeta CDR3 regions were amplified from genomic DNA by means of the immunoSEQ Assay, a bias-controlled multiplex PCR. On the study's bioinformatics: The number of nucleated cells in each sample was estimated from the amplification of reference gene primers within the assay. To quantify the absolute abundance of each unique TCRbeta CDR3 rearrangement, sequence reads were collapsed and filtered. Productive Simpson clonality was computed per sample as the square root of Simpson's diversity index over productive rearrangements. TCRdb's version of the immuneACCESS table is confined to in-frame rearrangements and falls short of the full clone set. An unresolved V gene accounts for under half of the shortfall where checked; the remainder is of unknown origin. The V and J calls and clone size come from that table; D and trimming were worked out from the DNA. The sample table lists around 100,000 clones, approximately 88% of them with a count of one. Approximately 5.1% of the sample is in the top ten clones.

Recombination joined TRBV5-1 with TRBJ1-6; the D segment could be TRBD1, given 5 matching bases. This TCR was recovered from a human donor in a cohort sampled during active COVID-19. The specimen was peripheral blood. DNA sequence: TGCGCCAGCAGCGGGGGGGACTATAATTCACCCCTCCACTTT. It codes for CASSGGDYNSPLHF.